The source of this T cell receptor beta chain is a study of naive and memory T cell subsets. The beta constant-region primer was an equimolar mix of two oligonucleotides covering TRBC1 and TRBC2. TCRdb independently ran MiXCR on the UMI-ligation and nested PCR reads; one entry per CDR3 protein. This sample has around 90,000 distinct CDR3 sequences; over 7% occur once, and the top ten carry roughly 1.5%. The TCR was taken from a human donor in good health. The sequencing sample was made of central memory CD4+ T cells from blood.

The CDR3, as DNA: TGTGCCAGCAGCTTCGACAAGTATGGCTACACCTTC. It is translated as CASSFDKYGYTF. The chain has TRBV7-9 and TRBJ1-2; no reliable D call. V lost 3 bases and J lost 5, with 7 bases in between. The germline V gene has CDR1 SEHNR and CDR2 FQNEAQ (reference sequence). The CDR3 spans 12 residues.